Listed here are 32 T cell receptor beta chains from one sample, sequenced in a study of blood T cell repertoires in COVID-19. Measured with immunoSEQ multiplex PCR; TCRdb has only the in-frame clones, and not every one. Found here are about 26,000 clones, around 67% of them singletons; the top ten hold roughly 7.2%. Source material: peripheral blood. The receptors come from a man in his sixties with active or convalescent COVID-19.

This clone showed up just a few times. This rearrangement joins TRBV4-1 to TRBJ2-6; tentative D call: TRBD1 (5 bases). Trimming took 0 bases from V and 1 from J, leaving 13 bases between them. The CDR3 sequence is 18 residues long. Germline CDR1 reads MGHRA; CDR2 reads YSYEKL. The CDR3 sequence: CASSQDVGLGSGANVLTF. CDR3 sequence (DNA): TGCGCCAGCAGCCAAGATGTGGGGCTAGGGTCTGGGGCCAACGTCCTGACTTTC.

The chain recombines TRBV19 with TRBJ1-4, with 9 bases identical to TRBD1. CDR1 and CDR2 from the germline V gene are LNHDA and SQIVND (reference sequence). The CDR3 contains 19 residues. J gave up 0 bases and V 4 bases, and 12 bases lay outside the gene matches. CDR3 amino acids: CASSRRGPGQGATNEKLFF. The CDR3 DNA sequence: TGTGCCAGTAGTAGGCGTGGGCCGGGACAGGGCGCAACTAATGAAAAACTGTTTTTT.

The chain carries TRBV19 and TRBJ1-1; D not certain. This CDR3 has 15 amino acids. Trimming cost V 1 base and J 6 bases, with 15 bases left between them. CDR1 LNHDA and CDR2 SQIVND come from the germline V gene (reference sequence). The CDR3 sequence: CASSIGAERGAEAFF. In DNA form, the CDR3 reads TGTGCCAGTAGTATAGGCGCAGAGCGGGGAGCTGAAGCTTTCTTT. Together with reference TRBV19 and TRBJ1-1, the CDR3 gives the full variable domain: DGGITQSPKYLFRKEGQNVTLSCEQNLNHDAMYWYRQDPGQGLRLIYYSQIVNDFQKGDIAEGYSVSREKKESFPLTVTSAQKNPTAFYLCASSIGAERGAEAFFGQGTRLTVV.

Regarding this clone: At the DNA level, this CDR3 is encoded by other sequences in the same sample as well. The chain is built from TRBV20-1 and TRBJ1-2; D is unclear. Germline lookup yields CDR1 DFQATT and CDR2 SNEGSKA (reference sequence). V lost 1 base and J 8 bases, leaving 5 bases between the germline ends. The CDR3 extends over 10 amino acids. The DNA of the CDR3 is TGCAGTGCTAGAGTCAGGGGCTACACCTTC. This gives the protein CSARVRGYTF.

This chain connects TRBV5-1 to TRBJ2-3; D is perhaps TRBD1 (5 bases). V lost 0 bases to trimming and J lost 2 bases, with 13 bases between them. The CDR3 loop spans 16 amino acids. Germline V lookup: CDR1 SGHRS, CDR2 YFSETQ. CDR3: CASSLGGRVPTDTQYF. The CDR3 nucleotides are TGCGCCAGCAGCTTGGGGGGCAGGGTGCCCACAGATACGCAGTATTTT. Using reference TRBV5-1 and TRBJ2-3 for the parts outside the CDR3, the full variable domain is KAGVTQTPRYLIKTRGQQVTLSCSPISGHRSVSWYQQTPGQGLQFLFEYFSETQRNKGNFPGRFSGRQFSNSRSEMNVSTLELGDSALYLCASSLGGRVPTDTQYFGPGTRLTVL.

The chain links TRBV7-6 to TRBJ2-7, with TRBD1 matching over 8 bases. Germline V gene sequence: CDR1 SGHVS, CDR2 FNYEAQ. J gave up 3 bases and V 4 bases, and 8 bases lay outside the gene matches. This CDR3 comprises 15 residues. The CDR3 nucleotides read TGTGCCAGCAGCTCAGGACAGGGCACCTACTACGAGCAGTACTTC. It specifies CASSSGQGTYYEQYF.

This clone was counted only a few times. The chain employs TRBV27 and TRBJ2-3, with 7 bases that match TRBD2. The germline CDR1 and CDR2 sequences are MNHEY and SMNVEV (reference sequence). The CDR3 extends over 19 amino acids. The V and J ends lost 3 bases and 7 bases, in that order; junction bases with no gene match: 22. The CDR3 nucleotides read TGTGCCAGCAGTTTTCGCACCGCGGCGGGCGGGAGCTGGGCGCATACGCAGTATTTT. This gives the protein CASSFRTAAGGSWAHTQYF.

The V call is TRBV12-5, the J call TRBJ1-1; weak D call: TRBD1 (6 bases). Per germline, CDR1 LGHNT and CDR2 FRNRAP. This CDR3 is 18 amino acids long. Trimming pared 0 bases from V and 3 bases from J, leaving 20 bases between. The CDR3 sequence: CASGLVLGTSRRDTEAFF. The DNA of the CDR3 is TGTGCTAGTGGTTTGGTACTCGGGACATCCCGACGGGACACTGAAGCTTTCTTT. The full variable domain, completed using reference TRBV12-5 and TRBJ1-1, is DARVTQTPRHKVTEMGQEVTMRCQPILGHNTVFWYRQTMMQGLELLAYFRNRAPLDDSGMPKDRFSAEMPDATLATLKIQPSEPRDSAVYFCASGLVLGTSRRDTEAFFGQGTRLTVV.

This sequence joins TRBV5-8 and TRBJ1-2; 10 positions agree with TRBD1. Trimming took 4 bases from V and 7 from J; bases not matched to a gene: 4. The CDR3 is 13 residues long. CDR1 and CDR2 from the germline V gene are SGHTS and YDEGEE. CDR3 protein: CASSAGQGFGYTF. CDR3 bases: TGTGCCAGCAGCGCGGGACAGGGGTTTGGCTACACCTTC.

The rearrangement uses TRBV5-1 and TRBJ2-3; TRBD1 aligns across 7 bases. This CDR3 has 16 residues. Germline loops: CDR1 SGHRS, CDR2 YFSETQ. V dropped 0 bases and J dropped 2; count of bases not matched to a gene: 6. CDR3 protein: CASSLGRTGVTDTQYF. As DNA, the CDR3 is TGCGCCAGCAGCTTGGGCAGGACAGGCGTCACAGATACGCAGTATTTT. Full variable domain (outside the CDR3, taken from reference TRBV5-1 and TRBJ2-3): KAGVTQTPRYLIKTRGQQVTLSCSPISGHRSVSWYQQTPGQGLQFLFEYFSETQRNKGNFPGRFSGRQFSNSRSEMNVSTLELGDSALYLCASSLGRTGVTDTQYFGPGTRLTVL.

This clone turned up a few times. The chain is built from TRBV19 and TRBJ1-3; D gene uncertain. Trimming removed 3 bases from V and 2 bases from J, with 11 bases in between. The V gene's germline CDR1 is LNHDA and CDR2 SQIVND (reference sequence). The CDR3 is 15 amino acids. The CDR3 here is CASSIEQVPGNTIYF. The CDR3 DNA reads TGTGCCAGTAGTATTGAACAAGTACCTGGAAACACCATATATTTT.

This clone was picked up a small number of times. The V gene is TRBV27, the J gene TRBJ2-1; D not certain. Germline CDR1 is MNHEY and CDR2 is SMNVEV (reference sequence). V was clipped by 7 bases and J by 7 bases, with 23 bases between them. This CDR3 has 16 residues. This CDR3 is CASNLGWSSPRNEQFF. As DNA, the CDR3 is TGTGCCAGCAACTTGGGCTGGTCTTCTCCTCGGAATGAGCAGTTCTTC.

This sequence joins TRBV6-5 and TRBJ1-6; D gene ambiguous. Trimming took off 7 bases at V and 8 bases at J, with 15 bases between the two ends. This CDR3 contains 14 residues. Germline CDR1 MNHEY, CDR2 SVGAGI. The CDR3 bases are TGTGCCAGCACCCAGCGGGCTGGGTATTCACCCCTCCACTTT. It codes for CASTQRAGYSPLHF.

CDR3: CASSQVGGQDGYTF. In DNA form, the CDR3 reads TGTGCCAGCAGCCAAGTGGGAGGGCAGGATGGCTACACCTTC. The J gene is TRBJ1-2, the V gene TRBV3-1 (or the pseudogene TRBV3-2); no reliable D call. Germline V gives CDR1 LGHDT, CDR2 YNNKEL (reference sequence). The CDR3 has 14 residues. V gave up 1 base and J gave up 6 bases, with 12 bases separating them.

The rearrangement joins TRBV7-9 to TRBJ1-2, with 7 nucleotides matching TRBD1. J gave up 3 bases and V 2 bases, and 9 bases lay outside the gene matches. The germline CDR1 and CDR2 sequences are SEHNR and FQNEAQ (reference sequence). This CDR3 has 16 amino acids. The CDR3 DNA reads TGTGCCAGCAGCTTACTTCTCGACAGGGTACACTATGGCTACACCTTC. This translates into CASSLLLDRVHYGYTF.

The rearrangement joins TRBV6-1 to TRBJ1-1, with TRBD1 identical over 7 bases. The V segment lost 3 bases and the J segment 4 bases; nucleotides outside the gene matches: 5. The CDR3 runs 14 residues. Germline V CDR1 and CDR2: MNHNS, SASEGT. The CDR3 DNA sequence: TGTGCCAGCAGTGACAGACAGGGAGTCACTGAAGCTTTCTTT. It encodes CASSDRQGVTEAFF.

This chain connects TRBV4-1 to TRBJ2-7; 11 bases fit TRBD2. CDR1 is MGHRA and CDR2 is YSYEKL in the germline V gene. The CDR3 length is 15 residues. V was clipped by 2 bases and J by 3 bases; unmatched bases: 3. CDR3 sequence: CASSQPGTSGYEQYF. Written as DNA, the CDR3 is TGCGCCAGCAGCCAACCTGGGACTAGCGGCTACGAGCAGTACTTC.

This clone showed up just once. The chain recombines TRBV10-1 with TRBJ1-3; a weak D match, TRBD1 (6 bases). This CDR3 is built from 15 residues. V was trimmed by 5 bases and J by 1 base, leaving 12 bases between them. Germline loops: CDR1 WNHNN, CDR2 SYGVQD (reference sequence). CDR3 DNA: TGCGCCAGCAGTCGGGACACCTCTTCTGGAAACACCATATATTTT. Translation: CASSRDTSSGNTIYF.

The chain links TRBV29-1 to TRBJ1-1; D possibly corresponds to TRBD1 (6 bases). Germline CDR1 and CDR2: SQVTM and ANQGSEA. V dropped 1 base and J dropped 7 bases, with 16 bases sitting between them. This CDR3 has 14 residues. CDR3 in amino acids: CSVEAPGGQFEAFF. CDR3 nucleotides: TGCAGCGTTGAAGCCCCGGGTGGACAGTTTGAAGCTTTCTTT. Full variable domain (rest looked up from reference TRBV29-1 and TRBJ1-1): SAVISQKPSRDICQRGTSLTIQCQVDSQVTMMFWYRQQPGQSLTLIATANQGSEATYESGFVIDKFPISRPNLTFSTLTVSNMSPEDSSIYLCSVEAPGGQFEAFFGQGTRLTVV.

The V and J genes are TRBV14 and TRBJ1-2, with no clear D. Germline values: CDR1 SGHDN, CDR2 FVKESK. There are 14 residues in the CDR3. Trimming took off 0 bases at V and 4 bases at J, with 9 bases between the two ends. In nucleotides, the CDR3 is TGTGCCAGCAGCCAAGATTGGCAGTTCTATGGCTACACCTTC. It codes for CASSQDWQFYGYTF.

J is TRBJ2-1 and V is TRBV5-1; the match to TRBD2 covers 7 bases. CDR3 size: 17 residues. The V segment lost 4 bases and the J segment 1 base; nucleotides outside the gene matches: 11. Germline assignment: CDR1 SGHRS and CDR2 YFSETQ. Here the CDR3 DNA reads TGCGCCAGCAGCATGGAGGGAGGGATCTTATCCTACAATGAGCAGTTCTTC. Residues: CASSMEGGILSYNEQFF.

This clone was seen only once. CDR3 coding DNA: TGTGCCAGCAGCTTAGGGGGCAAAGGGTCCAACGTCCTGACTTTC. Residues: CASSLGGKGSNVLTF. The chain uses TRBV7-9 and TRBJ2-6, with D perhaps TRBD1 (5 bases). CDR1 is SEHNR and CDR2 is FQNEAQ in the germline V gene (reference sequence). Trimming took off 1 base at V and 8 bases at J, with 12 bases between the two ends. The CDR3 is 15 residues long.

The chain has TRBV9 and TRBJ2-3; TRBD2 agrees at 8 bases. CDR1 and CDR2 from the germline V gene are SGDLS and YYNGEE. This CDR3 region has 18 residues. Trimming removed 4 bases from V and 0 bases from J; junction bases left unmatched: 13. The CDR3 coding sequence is TGTGCCAGCAGCCCTCGTAGTAGCGGGGTTGTTAGCACAGATACGCAGTATTTT. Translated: CASSPRSSGVVSTDTQYF.

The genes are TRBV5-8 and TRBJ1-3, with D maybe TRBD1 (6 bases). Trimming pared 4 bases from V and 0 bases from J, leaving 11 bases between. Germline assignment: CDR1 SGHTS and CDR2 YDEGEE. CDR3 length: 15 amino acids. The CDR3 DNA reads TGTGCCAGCAGCATAACAGGGAACTCTGGAAACACCATATATTTT. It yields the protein CASSITGNSGNTIYF.

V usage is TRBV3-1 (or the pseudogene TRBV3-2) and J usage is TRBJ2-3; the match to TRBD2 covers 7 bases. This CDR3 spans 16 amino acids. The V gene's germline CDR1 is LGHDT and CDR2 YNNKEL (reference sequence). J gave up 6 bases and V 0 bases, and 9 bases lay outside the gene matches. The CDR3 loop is CASSQERRERADTQYF. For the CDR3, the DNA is TGTGCCAGCAGCCAAGAAAGGCGGGAGCGTGCGGATACGCAGTATTTT.

CDR3 in DNA: TGCGCCAGCAGCCAAATAGGACTGATTAATGAAAAACTGTTTTTT. This translates into CASSQIGLINEKLFF. This chain uses TRBV4-1 with TRBJ1-4; no firm D call. CDR3 length: 15 amino acids. CDR1 MGHRA and CDR2 YSYEKL come from the germline V gene. Trimming left V 2 bases short and J 4 bases short, with 11 bases between.

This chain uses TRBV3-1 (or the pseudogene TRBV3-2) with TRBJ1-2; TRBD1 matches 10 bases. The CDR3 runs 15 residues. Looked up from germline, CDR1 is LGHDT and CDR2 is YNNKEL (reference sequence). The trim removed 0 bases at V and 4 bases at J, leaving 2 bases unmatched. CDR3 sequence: CASSQEGTGVYGYTF. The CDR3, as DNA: TGTGCCAGCAGCCAAGAGGGGACAGGGGTCTATGGCTACACCTTC.

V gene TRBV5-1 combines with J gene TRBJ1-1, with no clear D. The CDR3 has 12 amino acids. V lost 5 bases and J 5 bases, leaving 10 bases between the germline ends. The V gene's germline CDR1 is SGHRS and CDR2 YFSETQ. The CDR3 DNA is TGCGCCAGCAGATTTGAGGGTACTGAAGCTTTCTTT. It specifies CASRFEGTEAFF.

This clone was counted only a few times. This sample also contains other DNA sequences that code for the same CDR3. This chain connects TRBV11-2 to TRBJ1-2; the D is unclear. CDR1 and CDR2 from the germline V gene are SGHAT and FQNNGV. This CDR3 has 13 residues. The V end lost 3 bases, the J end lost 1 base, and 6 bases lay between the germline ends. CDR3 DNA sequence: TGTGCCAGCAGCTTGTACAGTAACTATGGCTACACCTTC. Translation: CASSLYSNYGYTF.

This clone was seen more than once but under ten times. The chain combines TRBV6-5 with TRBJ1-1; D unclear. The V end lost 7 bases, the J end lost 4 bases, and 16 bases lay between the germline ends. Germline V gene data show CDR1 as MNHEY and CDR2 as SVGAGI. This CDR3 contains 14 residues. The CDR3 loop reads CASTPRWVPTEAFF. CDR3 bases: TGTGCCAGCACCCCCAGGTGGGTCCCCACTGAAGCTTTCTTT.

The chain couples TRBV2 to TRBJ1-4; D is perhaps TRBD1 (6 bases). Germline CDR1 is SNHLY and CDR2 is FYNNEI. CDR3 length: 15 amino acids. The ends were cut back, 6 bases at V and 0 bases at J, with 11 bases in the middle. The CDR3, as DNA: TGTGCCAGCAGGGCCGGGACACCAACTAATGAAAAACTGTTTTTT. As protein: CASRAGTPTNEKLFF.

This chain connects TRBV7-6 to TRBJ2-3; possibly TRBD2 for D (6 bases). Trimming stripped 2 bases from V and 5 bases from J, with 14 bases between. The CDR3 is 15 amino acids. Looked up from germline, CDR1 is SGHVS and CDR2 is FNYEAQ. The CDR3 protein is CASSLRAGPRDTQYF. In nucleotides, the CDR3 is TGTGCCAGCAGCTTACGAGCGGGTCCTCGAGATACGCAGTATTTT. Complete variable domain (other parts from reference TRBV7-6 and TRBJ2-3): GAGVSQSPRYKVTKRGQDVALRCDPISGHVSLYWYRQALGQGPEFLTYFNYEAQQDKSGLPNDRFSAERPEGSISTLTIQRTEQRDSAMYRCASSLRAGPRDTQYFGPGTRLTVL.